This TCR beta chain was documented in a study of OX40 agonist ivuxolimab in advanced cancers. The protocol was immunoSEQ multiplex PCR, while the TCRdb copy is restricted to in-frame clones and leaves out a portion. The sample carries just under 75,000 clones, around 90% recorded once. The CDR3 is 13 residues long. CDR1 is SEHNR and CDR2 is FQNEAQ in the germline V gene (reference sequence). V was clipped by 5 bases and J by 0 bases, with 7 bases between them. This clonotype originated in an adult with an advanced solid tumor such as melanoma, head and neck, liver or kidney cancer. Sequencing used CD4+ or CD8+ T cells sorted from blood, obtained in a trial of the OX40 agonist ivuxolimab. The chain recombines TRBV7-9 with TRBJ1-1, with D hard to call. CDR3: CASSVRLNTEAFF. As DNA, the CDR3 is TGTGCCAGCAGCGTCCGACTGAACACTGAAGCTTTCTTT.